This TCR beta chain is from a study of shared clonotypes between healthy human individuals. Overall study context: The plates for each donor numbered three CD4 naive, three CD4 memory, two CD8 naive and one CD8 memory.

This CDR3 spans 16 amino acids. V lost 0 bases to trimming and J lost 4 bases, with 13 bases between them. Looked up from germline, CDR1 is MNHEY and CDR2 is SMNVEV (reference sequence). Execution of the assay was at deep level. Here immunoSEQ multiplex PCR was the method, and the copy in TCRdb shows in-frame clones only, minus some. The sample shows approximately 1,000,000 clones, 70% to 85% of them seen only once. This clone showed up just once. Sample: memory CD4+ T cells from PBMCs. Described subset: CD45RA-negative fraction. V and J are TRBV27 and TRBJ2-1; maybe TRBD2 (6 bases). The TCR originated in a man aged 18 to 35 in good health. Some clones in this sample may be carry-over from other donors' samples. CDR3 in DNA: TGTGCCAGCAGTTTATCGAGGGCTAGCGCGTACAATGAGCAGTTCTTC. It translates to CASSLSRASAYNEQFF.